The clone carrying this T cell receptor (beta chain) was seen more than once but under ten times. The antigen is not known. The V gene's germline CDR1 is LNHNV and CDR2 YYDKDF (reference sequence). Deletions cut 3 bases from V and 5 bases from J, with 13 bases between. The CDR3 length is 15 residues. The data originate from a study of post-analysis software for immune sequencing data. Study outcomes and limitations: TRBV segments more frequent in patients than in controls numbered about five and included TRBV5-6, TRBV5-1 and TRBV20-1.

Tagging with unique molecular identifiers was a feature of the TCR beta cDNA libraries. TCRdb re-called the PCR reads through MiXCR, storing one row per CDR3 protein. Here the sample spans around 200,000 distinct CDR3 sequences, 25% to 35% being singletons. The rearrangement joins TRBV15 to TRBJ1-4; the D gene is possibly TRBD1 (6 bases). The TCR originated in a girl under 18 with multiple sclerosis. The source material was blood. The CDR3 coding sequence is TGTGCCACCAGCAGGTCCGGGACAAGAAATGAAAAACTGTTTTTT. Its protein is CATSRSGTRNEKLFF.